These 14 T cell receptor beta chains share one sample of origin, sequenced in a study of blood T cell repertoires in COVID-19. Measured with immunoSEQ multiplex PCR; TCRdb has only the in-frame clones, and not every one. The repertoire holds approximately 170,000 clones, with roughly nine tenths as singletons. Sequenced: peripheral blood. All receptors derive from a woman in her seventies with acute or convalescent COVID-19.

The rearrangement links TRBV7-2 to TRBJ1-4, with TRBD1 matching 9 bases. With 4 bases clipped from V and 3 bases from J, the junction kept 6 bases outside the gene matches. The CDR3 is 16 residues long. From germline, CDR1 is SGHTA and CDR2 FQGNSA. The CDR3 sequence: CASSYGTGLANEKLFF. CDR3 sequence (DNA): TGTGCCAGCAGCTACGGGACAGGGCTAGCTAATGAAAAACTGTTTTTT.

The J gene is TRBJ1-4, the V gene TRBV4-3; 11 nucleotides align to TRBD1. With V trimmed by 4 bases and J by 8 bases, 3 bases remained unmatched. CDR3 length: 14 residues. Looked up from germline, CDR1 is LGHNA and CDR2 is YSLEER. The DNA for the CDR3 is TGCGCCAGCAGCCTAGGGGACAGGGGGGAAAAACTGTTTTTT. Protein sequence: CASSLGDRGEKLFF.

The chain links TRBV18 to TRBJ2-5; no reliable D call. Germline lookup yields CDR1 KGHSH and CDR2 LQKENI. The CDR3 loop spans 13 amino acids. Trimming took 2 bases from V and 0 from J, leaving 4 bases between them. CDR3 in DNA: TGTGCCAGCTCACCATTAGACCAAGAGACCCAGTACTTC. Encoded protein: CASSPLDQETQYF.

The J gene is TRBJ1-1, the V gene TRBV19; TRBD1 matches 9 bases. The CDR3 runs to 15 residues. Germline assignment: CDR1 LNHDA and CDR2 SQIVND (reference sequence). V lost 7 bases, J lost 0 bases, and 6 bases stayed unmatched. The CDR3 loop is CASTIGQGMNTEAFF. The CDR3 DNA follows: TGTGCCAGTACTATCGGACAGGGGATGAACACTGAAGCTTTCTTT.

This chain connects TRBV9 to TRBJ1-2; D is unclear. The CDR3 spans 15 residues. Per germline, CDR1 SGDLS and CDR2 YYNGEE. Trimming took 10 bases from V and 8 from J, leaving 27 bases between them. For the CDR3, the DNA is TGTGCCTCCCAAGCCCTATCCGGGGTTCGGGAGGGCTACACCTTC. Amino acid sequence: CASQALSGVREGYTF.

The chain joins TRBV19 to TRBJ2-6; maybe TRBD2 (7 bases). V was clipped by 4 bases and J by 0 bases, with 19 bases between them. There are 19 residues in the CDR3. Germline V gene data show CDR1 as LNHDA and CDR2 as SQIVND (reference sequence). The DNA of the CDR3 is TGTGCCAGTAGTAACCTCCGGGGGGCCCTCTCCTCTGGGGCCAACGTCCTGACTTTC. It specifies CASSNLRGALSSGANVLTF.

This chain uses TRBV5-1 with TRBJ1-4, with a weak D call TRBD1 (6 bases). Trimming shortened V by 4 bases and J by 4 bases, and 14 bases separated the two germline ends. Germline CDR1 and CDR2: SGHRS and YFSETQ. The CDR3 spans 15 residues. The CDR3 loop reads CASSPLGGRNEKLFF. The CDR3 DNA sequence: TGCGCCAGCAGCCCCCTCGGGGGGCGTAATGAAAAACTGTTTTTT.

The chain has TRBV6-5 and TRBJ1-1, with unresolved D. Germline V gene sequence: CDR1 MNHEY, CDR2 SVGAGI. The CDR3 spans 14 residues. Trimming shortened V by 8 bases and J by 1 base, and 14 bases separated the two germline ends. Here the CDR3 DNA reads TGTGCCAGCGGGTGGCCGGGGAAGAACACTGAAGCTTTCTTT. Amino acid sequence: CASGWPGKNTEAFF.

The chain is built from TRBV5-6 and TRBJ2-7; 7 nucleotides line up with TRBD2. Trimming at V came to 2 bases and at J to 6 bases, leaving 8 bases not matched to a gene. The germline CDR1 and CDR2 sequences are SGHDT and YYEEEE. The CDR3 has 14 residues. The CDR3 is CASSFGLEAGEQYF. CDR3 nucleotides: TGTGCCAGCAGCTTCGGACTAGAAGCTGGCGAGCAGTACTTC.

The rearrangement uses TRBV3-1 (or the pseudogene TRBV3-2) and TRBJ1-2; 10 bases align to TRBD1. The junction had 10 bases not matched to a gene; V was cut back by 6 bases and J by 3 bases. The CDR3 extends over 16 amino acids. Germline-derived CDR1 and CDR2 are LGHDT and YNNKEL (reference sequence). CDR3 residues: CASREGGTGDYYGYTF. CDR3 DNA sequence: TGTGCCAGCAGAGAAGGTGGGACAGGGGATTACTATGGCTACACCTTC.

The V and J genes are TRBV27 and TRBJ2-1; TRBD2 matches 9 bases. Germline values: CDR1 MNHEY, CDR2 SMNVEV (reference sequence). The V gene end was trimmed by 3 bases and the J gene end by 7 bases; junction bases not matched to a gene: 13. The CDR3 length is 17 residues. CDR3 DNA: TGTGCCAGCAGTTTCCTTCTAGGTAGCGGGAGTAGGAATGAGCAGTTCTTC. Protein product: CASSFLLGSGSRNEQFF.

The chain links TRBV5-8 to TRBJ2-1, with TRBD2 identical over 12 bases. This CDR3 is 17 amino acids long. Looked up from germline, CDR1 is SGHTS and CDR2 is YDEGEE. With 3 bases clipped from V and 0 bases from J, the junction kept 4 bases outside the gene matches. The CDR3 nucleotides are TGTGCCAGCAGCTCCGGACTAGCGGGAACCTCCTACAATGAGCAGTTCTTC. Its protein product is CASSSGLAGTSYNEQFF.

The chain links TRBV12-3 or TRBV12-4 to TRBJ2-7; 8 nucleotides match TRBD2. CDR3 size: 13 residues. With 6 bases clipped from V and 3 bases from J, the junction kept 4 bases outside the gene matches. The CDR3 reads CASSIAGIYEQYF. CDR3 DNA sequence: TGTGCCAGCAGCATAGCGGGGATCTACGAGCAGTACTTC.

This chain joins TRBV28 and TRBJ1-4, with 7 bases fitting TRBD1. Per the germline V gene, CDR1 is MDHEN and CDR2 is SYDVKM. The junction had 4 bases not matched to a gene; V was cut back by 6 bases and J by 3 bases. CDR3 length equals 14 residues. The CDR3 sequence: CASRAGTANEKLFF. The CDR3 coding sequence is TGTGCCAGCAGGGCCGGGACAGCTAATGAAAAACTGTTTTTT.